A selection of T cell receptor beta chains follows, all from one sample in a study of blood T cell repertoires in COVID-19. Sequencing was performed with immunoSEQ multiplex PCR; in TCRdb, only in-frame clones are kept and a portion is missing. In the table there are some 170,000 clones, approximately 95% of which are singletons. Sequenced: peripheral blood. Receptor source: a woman aged 55 to 70 with COVID-19, enrolled during active disease. The CDR3 runs from the conserved cysteine through the conserved F or W. The D gene is left open where the match is weak. The size of a clone is reported for some rows only, either as once, few or many, or as a class for expanded clones.

J,V,D,size,CDR3,DNA
TRBJ1-2,TRBV5-1,TRBD1,.,CASSGGTANYGYTF,TGCGCCAGCAGCGGGGGGACAGCTAACTATGGCTACACCTTC
TRBJ1-5,TRBV6-5,.,.,CASSPEISNQPQHF,TGTGCCAGCAGTCCAGAAATCAGCAATCAGCCCCAGCATTTT
TRBJ1-3,TRBV9,TRBD1,.,CASSPLGQGTGNTIYF,TGTGCCAGCAGCCCCCTAGGACAGGGAACTGGAAACACCATATATTTT
TRBJ2-2,TRBV24-1,TRBD1,.,CATRRGQGGTGELFF,TGTGCCACCAGGCGGGGACAGGGTGGCACCGGGGAGCTGTTTTTT
TRBJ1-6,TRBV2,.,few,CASENTGFSYNSPLHF,TGTGCCAGCGAAAATACAGGCTTCTCCTATAATTCACCCCTCCACTTT
TRBJ2-7,TRBV14,.,.,CASSQRQTGEQYF,TGTGCCAGCAGCCAAAGACAAACGGGGGAGCAGTACTTC
TRBJ1-2,TRBV7-9,TRBD1,.,CASSFFVGQGFGYTF,TGTGCCAGCAGCTTTTTTGTGGGACAGGGTTTTGGCTACACCTTC
TRBJ1-5,TRBV27,TRBD1,.,CASSTRQGASSHQPQHF,TGTGCCAGCAGTACAAGACAGGGGGCTTCATCCCATCAGCCCCAGCATTTT
TRBJ1-1,TRBV6-2/TRBV6-3,.,.,CASSYSGQGRTEAFF,TGTGCCAGCAGTTACTCGGGGCAGGGTAGGACTGAAGCTTTCTTT
TRBJ2-5,TRBV7-8,TRBD1,.,CASSSLGQGKETQYF,TGTGCCAGCAGTTCTCTCGGACAGGGAAAAGAGACCCAGTACTTC
TRBJ1-2,TRBV7-9,.,.,CASSNSNYGYTF,TGTGCCAGCAGCAACAGTAACTATGGCTACACCTTC
TRBJ2-5,TRBV3-1/TRBV3-2,TRBD2,.,CASSSSGGAQETQYF,TGTGCCAGCAGTTCGAGCGGGGGGGCCCAAGAGACCCAGTACTTC
TRBJ1-2,TRBV5-1,.,.,CASSPTGNFNYGYTF,TGCGCCAGCAGCCCTACAGGGAACTTCAACTATGGCTACACCTTC
TRBJ1-4,TRBV6-5,TRBD1,.,CASTDPGQGLEKLFF,TGTGCCAGCACCGACCCGGGACAGGGGCTGGAAAAACTGTTTTTT
TRBJ1-4,TRBV4-2,TRBD1,.,CASSQDPVGTGGEKLFF,TGTGCCAGCAGCCAAGATCCTGTGGGGACAGGGGGTGAAAAACTGTTTTTT
TRBJ2-1,TRBV5-1,TRBD2,.,CASSLFSSGGLSSYNEQFF,TGCGCCAGCAGCTTGTTTTCCAGCGGGGGCCTTAGCTCCTACAATGAGCAGTTCTTC
TRBJ2-1,TRBV5-5,TRBD1,.,CASRGTGGNEQFF,TGTGCCAGCAGGGGTACAGGGGGCAATGAGCAGTTCTTC
TRBJ1-2,TRBV7-2,TRBD1,.,CASSPWGDRGLDGYTF,TGTGCCAGCAGCCCATGGGGGGACAGGGGGCTAGATGGCTACACCTTC
TRBJ2-3,TRBV5-1,.,.,CASSLPQGSSTDTQYF,TGCGCCAGCAGCTTGCCACAGGGATCTAGCACAGATACGCAGTATTTT
TRBJ2-7,TRBV5-1,.,once,CASSLQGSSYEQYF,TGCGCCAGCAGCTTGCAGGGTAGCTCCTACGAGCAGTACTTC
TRBJ1-1,TRBV6-2/TRBV6-3,TRBD1,.,CASSYRTGGGEAFF,TGTGCCAGCAGTTACCGCACAGGGGGCGGCGAAGCTTTCTTT
TRBJ2-7,TRBV11-1,.,.,CASSLLRGGEQYF,TGTGCCAGCAGCTTACTGCGGGGTGGGGAGCAGTACTTC
TRBJ2-5,TRBV3-1/TRBV3-2,TRBD2,few,CASSQGGGAETQYF,TGTGCCAGCAGCCAAGGGGGAGGGGCGGAGACCCAGTACTTC
TRBJ2-1,TRBV3-1/TRBV3-2,TRBD1,.,CASSHIGQGAGNEQFF,TGTGCCAGCAGCCACATCGGACAGGGGGCGGGTAATGAGCAGTTCTTC
TRBJ1-2,TRBV27,TRBD1,.,CASSTRTGASYGYTF,TGTGCCAGCAGTACCCGGACAGGCGCGAGCTATGGCTACACCTTC
TRBJ1-2,TRBV6-5,.,.,CASSYHRARDYGYTF,TGTGCCAGCAGTTACCACAGGGCAAGGGACTATGGCTACACCTTC
TRBJ1-6,TRBV6-6,.,.,CASKSTGRQTNSPLHF,TGTGCCAGCAAATCGACAGGCCGCCAGACAAATTCACCCCTCCACTTT
TRBJ2-4,TRBV6-1,.,.,CASSGGLTNSLAKNIQYF,TGTGCCAGCAGTGGGGGACTTACGAACTCGCTAGCCAAAAACATTCAGTACTTC
TRBJ1-6,TRBV30,.,.,CAWSGPGLRNSPLHF,TGTGCCTGGAGTGGGCCGGGACTCAGAAATTCACCCCTCCACTTT